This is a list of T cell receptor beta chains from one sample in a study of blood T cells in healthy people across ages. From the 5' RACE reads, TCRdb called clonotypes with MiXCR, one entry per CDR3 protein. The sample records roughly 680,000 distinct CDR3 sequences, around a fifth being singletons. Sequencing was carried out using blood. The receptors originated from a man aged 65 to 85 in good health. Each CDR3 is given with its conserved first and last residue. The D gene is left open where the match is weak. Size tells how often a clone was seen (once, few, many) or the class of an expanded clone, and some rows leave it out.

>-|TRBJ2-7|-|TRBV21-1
CASSKEGTLGTSSYEQYF
TGTGCCAGCAGCAAAGAGGGAACTCTGGGGACTAGTTCCTACGAGCAGTACTTC
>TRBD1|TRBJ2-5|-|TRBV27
CASSLLNRDRGETQYF
TGTGCCAGCAGTCTATTAAACCGGGACAGGGGAGAGACCCAGTACTTC
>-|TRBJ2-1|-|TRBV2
CASSEARGGQEQFF
TGTGCCAGCAGTGAAGCTAGGGGGGGACAGGAGCAGTTCTTC
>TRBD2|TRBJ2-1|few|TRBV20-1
CSARDASGMSYNEQFF
TGCAGTGCTAGAGATGCCAGCGGGATGTCCTACAATGAGCAGTTCTTC
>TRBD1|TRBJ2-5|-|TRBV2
CASTGQGAWETQYF
TGTGCCAGCACAGGACAGGGGGCCTGGGAGACCCAGTACTTC
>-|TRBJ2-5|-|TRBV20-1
CSASEGTQYF
TGCAGTGCTAGTGAGGGGACCCAGTACTTC
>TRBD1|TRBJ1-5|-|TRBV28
CASSLEGQGRVNQPQHF
TGTGCCAGCAGTTTGGAAGGACAGGGGAGGGTGAATCAGCCCCAGCATTTT
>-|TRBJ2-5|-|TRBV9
CASSVGLVETQYF
TGTGCCAGCAGCGTAGGGCTAGTGGAGACCCAGTACTTC
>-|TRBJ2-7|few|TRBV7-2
CASSLASNPYEQYF
TGTGCCAGCAGCTTAGCCTCAAACCCCTACGAGCAGTACTTC
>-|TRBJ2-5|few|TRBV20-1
CSARGPGAETQYF
TGCAGTGCTAGAGGCCCAGGGGCGGAGACCCAGTACTTC
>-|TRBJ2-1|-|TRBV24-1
CATSDPGRLYNEQFF
TGTGCCACCAGTGATCCTGGACGGTTATACAATGAGCAGTTCTTC
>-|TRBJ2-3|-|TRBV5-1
CASRVVGLLDTQYF
TGCGCCAGCAGGGTGGTAGGTTTGCTGGATACGCAGTATTTT
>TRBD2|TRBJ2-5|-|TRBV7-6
CASSLPEPGLDQETQYF
TGTGCCAGCAGCTTACCAGAACCGGGACTAGATCAAGAGACCCAGTACTTC
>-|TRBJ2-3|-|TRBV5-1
CASSWDVSTDTQYF
TGCGCCAGCAGCTGGGACGTTAGCACAGATACGCAGTACTTT
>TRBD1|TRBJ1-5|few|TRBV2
CASRQDRGAGQPQHF
TGCGCCAGCAGACAGGACAGGGGGGCGGGTCAGCCCCAGCATTTT
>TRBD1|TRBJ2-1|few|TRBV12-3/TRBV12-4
CASSFYGQGYNEQFF
TGTGCCAGCAGTTTCTACGGACAGGGGTACAATGAGCAGTTCTTC
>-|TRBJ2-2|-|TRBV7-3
CASSLQGVGTGELFF
TGTGCCAGCAGCTTACAAGGAGTAGGCACCGGGGAGCTGTTTTTT
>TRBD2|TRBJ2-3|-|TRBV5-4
CASSLAGTSFLAGTDTQYF
TGTGCCAGCAGCTTGGCCGGGACTAGTTTCCTCGCGGGCACAGATACGCAGTATTTT
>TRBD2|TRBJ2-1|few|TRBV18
CASSPRLAGGPSYNEQFF
TGTGCCAGCTCACCAAGGCTAGCGGGAGGGCCCTCCTACAATGAGCAGTTCTTC
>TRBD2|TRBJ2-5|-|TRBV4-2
CASSHAATSGQETQYF
TGTGCCAGCAGCCACGCGGCGACTAGCGGCCAAGAGACCCAGTACTTC
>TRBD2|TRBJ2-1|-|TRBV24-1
CATSDFAGGTDEQFF
TGTGCCACCAGTGATTTTGCGGGAGGCACCGATGAGCAGTTCTTC
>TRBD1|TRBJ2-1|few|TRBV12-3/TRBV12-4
CASRTRDRGFGTNEQFF
TGTGCCAGCAGGACCCGGGACAGGGGTTTCGGTACCAATGAGCAGTTCTTC
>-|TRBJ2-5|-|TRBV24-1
CATSDSKDYQETQYF
TGTGCCACCAGTGATTCAAAGGACTATCAAGAGACCCAGTACTTC
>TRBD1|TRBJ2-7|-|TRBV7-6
CASSLKGQGSYEQYF
TGTGCCAGCAGCTTAAAGGGACAGGGCTCCTACGAGCAGTACTTC
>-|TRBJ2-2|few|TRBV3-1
CASSQGLRASESGELFF
TGTGCCAGCAGCCAAGGGTTACGGGCTAGCGAGTCCGGGGAGCTGTTTTTT
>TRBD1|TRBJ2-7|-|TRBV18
CASSPRTGQSYEQYF
TGTGCCAGCTCACCACGGACAGGACAATCCTACGAGCAGTACTTC
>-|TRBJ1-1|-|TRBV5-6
CASSLVVGNTEAFF
TGTGCCAGCAGCTTGGTGGTAGGGAACACTGAAGCTTTCTTT
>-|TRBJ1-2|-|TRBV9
CASSEGSRYGYTF
TGTGCCAGCAGCGAGGGGAGTAGGTATGGCTACACCTTC
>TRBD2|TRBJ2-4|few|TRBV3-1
CASSHLAGLAKNIQYF
TGTGCCAGCAGCCACCTAGCGGGACTAGCCAAAAACATTCAGTACTTC
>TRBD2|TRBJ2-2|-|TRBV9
CASSTQTSPGELFF
TGTGCCAGCAGCACCCAGACTAGCCCCGGGGAGCTGTTTTTT
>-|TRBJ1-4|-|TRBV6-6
CASSYTPQGGNEKLFF
TGTGCCAGCAGTTATACGCCACAGGGTGGCAATGAAAAACTGTTTTTT
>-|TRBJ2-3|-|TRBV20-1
CSARDFSGGGSTDTQYF
TGCAGTGCTAGAGATTTTAGCGGAGGAGGAAGCACAGATACGCAGTATTTT
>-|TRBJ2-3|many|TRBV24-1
CATSDFGGFSTDTQYF
TGTGCCACCAGTGATTTCGGTGGGTTTAGCACAGATACGCAGTATTTT
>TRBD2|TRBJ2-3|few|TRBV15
CATSRDRLAGDTDTQYF
TGTGCCACCAGCAGAGATAGACTAGCGGGAGACACAGATACGCAGTATTTT
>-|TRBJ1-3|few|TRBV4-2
CASSQLGQNSGNTIYF
TGTGCCAGCAGCCAACTGGGCCAGAACTCTGGAAACACCATATATTTT
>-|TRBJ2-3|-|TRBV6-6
CASSYSVRGDTQYF
TGTGCCAGCAGTTACTCCGTGAGGGGAGATACGCAGTATTTT
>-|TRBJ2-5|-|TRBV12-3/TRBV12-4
CASSSPRGGRLGEQYF
TGTGCCAGCAGCTCCCCCCGCGGAGGGCGCCTGGGGGAGCAGTACTTC
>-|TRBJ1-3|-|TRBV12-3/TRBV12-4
CASSPTGRGAGNTIYF
TGTGCCAGCAGTCCTACAGGGAGGGGAGCTGGAAACACCATATATTTT
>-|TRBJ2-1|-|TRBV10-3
CAISGGDPSQFF
TGTGCCATCAGTGGGGGGGACCCATCGCAGTTCTTC
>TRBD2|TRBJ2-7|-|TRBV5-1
CASSAMTSGPYEQYF
TGCGCCAGCAGCGCAATGACTAGCGGGCCCTACGAGCAGTACTTC
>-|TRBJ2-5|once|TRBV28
CASRLMDSSQETQYF
TGTGCCAGCAGACTAATGGACAGTAGCCAAGAGACCCAGTACTTC
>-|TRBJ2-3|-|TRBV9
CASSVAVTASDTQYF
TGTGCCAGCAGCGTAGCGGTGACCGCGTCAGATACGCAGTATTTT
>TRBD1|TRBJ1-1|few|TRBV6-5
CASKNRGAAFF
TGTGCCAGCAAAAACAGGGGAGCAGCTTTCTTT